This T cell receptor beta chain was documented in a study of shared clonotypes between healthy human individuals. Profiling relied on immunoSEQ multiplex PCR, and the TCRdb table lists in-frame clones only, not all of them. The sample records some 2,100,000 clones, approximately 94% being singletons. V was clipped by 2 bases and J by 4 bases; unmatched bases: 8. Germline loops: CDR1 SGHAT, CDR2 FQNNGV. This CDR3 spans 16 amino acids. Sequencing was performed on naive CD4+ T cells sorted from blood. Subset indicated: CD45RA+ positively selected. The sequence was obtained from a man between 18 and 29 years old in good health. The chain couples TRBV11-2 to TRBJ1-2; 9 nucleotides agree with TRBD1. In nucleotides, the CDR3 is TGTGCCAGCAGCTTACCCGGGACAGGGTGGGTCTATGGCTACACCTTC. It encodes CASSLPGTGWVYGYTF. The complete variable domain, with remaining parts taken from reference TRBV11-2 and TRBJ1-2, reads EAGVAQSPRYKIIEKRQSVAFWCNPISGHATLYWYQQILGQGPKLLIQFQNNGVVDDSQLPKDRFSAERLKGVDSTLKIQPAKLEDSAVYLCASSLPGTGWVYGYTFGSGTRLTVV.